The rows below give T cell receptor beta chains drawn from one sample of a study of blood T cell repertoires in COVID-19. Generated by immunoSEQ multiplex PCR, the TCRdb table keeps only in-frame clones and is missing some. The data show fewer than 250,000 clones, with 85% seen just once and 5% to 7% held by the top ten. Specimen: peripheral blood. These receptors all stem from a woman aged 55-69 years with active or convalescent COVID-19. The CDR3 runs from the conserved cysteine through the conserved F or W. The D gene is left open where the match is weak. The size of a clone is reported for some rows only, either as once, few or many, or as a class for expanded clones.

V gene	D gene	clone size	J gene	CDR3 DNA	CDR3 protein
TRBV11-2	TRBD1	few	TRBJ2-7	TGTGCCAGCAGCCGCCTACAGGGGAAGTACGAGCAGTACTTC	CASSRLQGKYEQYF
TRBV5-6	TRBD1	NA	TRBJ1-5	TGTGCCAGCAGTAATACAGGGGGCGAGCAGCCCCAGCATTTT	CASSNTGGEQPQHF
TRBV3-1/TRBV3-2	TRBD2	NA	TRBJ2-2	TGTGCCAGCAGCCGCGGGAGGGCTGACACCGGGGAGCTGTTTTTT	CASSRGRADTGELFF
TRBV5-1	TRBD2	NA	TRBJ2-7	TGCGCCAGCAGTTCTAGCGGGATAAGCGGCGAGCAGTACTTC	CASSSSGISGEQYF
TRBV21-1	NA	NA	TRBJ2-7	TGTGCCAGCAGCAACCCGACTAGTGACGAGCAGTACTTC	CASSNPTSDEQYF
TRBV19	TRBD1	few	TRBJ1-5	TGTGCCAGTAGGGGGACAGTCAATCAGCCCCAGCATTTT	CASRGTVNQPQHF
TRBV6-5	NA	NA	TRBJ1-1	TGTGCCAGCAACCTAAACGAACAGGGAAACACTGAAGCTTTCTTT	CASNLNEQGNTEAFF
TRBV19	TRBD1	NA	TRBJ2-5	TGTGCCAGTAGTATGGGGACAGGGGGCGAGACCCAGTACTTC	CASSMGTGGETQYF
TRBV6-5	NA	few	TRBJ1-5	TGTGCCAGCAGCCGGACAGTAAATCAGCCCCAGCATTTT	CASSRTVNQPQHF
TRBV2	TRBD1	NA	TRBJ2-7	TGTGCCAGCAGTCGGACAGGGGTCGAGCAGTACTTC	CASSRTGVEQYF
TRBV11-3	NA	few	TRBJ2-2	TGTGCCAGCAGCTTATTGGCGGCCGCCGGGGAGCTGTTTTTT	CASSLLAAAGELFF
TRBV19	TRBD2	once	TRBJ2-1	TGTGCCAGTAGTCTAGCGGGAGACGCCTACAATGAGCAGTTCTTC	CASSLAGDAYNEQFF
TRBV5-4	NA	NA	TRBJ1-1	TGTGCCAGCAGCTCCCAGGGGCGCGGAAATACTGAAGCTTTCTTT	CASSSQGRGNTEAFF
TRBV19	NA	NA	TRBJ1-6	TGTGCCAGTAGTATCGGCCCGGGTTTAAATTCACCCCTCCACTTT	CASSIGPGLNSPLHF
TRBV30	TRBD2	NA	TRBJ2-1	TGTGCCTGGAGACAAAGGGGACTAGCGGGCCCACGAGAGCAGTTCTTC	CAWRQRGLAGPREQFF
TRBV10-2	NA	NA	TRBJ2-4	TGCGCCACCTCAGGGCCCAAAAACATTCAGTACTTC	CATSGPKNIQYF
TRBV25-1	NA	NA	TRBJ2-1	TGTGCCAGCAGTGAGGTCTACTCCTACAATGAGCAGTTCTTC	CASSEVYSYNEQFF
TRBV11-3	TRBD1	NA	TRBJ1-2	TGTGCCAGCAGCTTAGGGGACAGGTATGGCTACACCTTC	CASSLGDRYGYTF
TRBV3-1/TRBV3-2	NA	NA	TRBJ2-2	TGTGCCAGCAGCCAAGATCCGCCTAGCTCGGGTGCCGGGGAGCTGTTTTTT	CASSQDPPSSGAGELFF
TRBV2	TRBD2	NA	TRBJ2-7	TGTGCCAGCAGCCGCGGGACTAGCGGGAACTACGAGCAGTACTTC	CASSRGTSGNYEQYF
TRBV12-5	TRBD1	NA	TRBJ2-2	TGTGCTAGTGGTTTGGGAGACAGGGGGAACACCGGGGAGCTGTTTTTT	CASGLGDRGNTGELFF
TRBV27	TRBD2	NA	TRBJ2-5	TGTGCCAGCAGTTGGGGGACTAGTACCGGGGAGACCCAGTACTTC	CASSWGTSTGETQYF
TRBV2	NA	NA	TRBJ1-5	TGTGCCAGCGCTTCTTGGACAGCAGGTCAGCCCCAGCATTTT	CASASWTAGQPQHF
TRBV19	NA	NA	TRBJ2-1	TGTGCCAGTAGGGAGCGGAGCTCCTACAATGAGCAGTTCTTC	CASRERSSYNEQFF
TRBV5-5	TRBD2	NA	TRBJ2-1	TGTGCCAGCAGCACCGGGACTAGCGGCTACAATGAGCAGTTCTTC	CASSTGTSGYNEQFF
TRBV14	NA	NA	TRBJ1-1	TGTGCCAGCAGCCAATTATTGAACACTGAAGCTTTCTTT	CASSQLLNTEAFF
TRBV7-2	NA	NA	TRBJ1-1	TGTGCCAGCAGCTTTAGCACAGGGTTCACTGAAGCTTTCTTT	CASSFSTGFTEAFF
TRBV27	TRBD1	few	TRBJ1-1	TGTGCCAGCAGCTTACATGGGACAGGGGTAAAAGCTTTCTTT	CASSLHGTGVKAFF
TRBV27	TRBD1	NA	TRBJ1-6	TGTGCCAGCCGACGGGACAGGGTTTCACCCCTCCACTTT	CASRRDRVSPLHF
TRBV14	TRBD1	NA	TRBJ1-1	TGTGCCAGCAGCCAAGATGGAGGGGGCGGCACTGAAGCTTTCTTT	CASSQDGGGGTEAFF
TRBV28	NA	NA	TRBJ2-2	TGTGCCAGCAGTTTATGGGCAAACGGGGAGCTGTTTTTT	CASSLWANGELFF
TRBV25-1	NA	NA	TRBJ1-1	TGTGCCAGCAGTGCCCTCGCGACAGTGAACACTGAAGCTTTCTTT	CASSALATVNTEAFF
TRBV19	TRBD1	NA	TRBJ1-3	TGTGCCAGTAGACGGCCGGGACAGGGAACTGGAAACACCATATATTTT	CASRRPGQGTGNTIYF
TRBV11-3	TRBD2	NA	TRBJ2-1	TGTGCCAGCAGCTTGGGACTAGCGGGAGATGAGCAGTTCTTC	CASSLGLAGDEQFF
TRBV11-1	TRBD2	NA	TRBJ2-1	TGTGCCAGCAGCGTACCTAGCGGGAGTTCGTACAATGAGCAGTTCTTC	CASSVPSGSSYNEQFF
TRBV12-3/TRBV12-4	NA	NA	TRBJ2-1	TGTGCCAGCAGAAGACCCGGGAAAAATGAGCAGTTCTTC	CASRRPGKNEQFF
TRBV9	TRBD2	NA	TRBJ2-3	TGTGCCAGCAGCGTAGAGGATAGCGGGAGGGACACAGATACGCAGTATTTT	CASSVEDSGRDTDTQYF
TRBV28	NA	once	TRBJ1-1	TGTGCCAGCAGTTTAGACCCCCGAGGGAACACTGAAGCTTTCTTT	CASSLDPRGNTEAFF
TRBV6-1	NA	once	TRBJ2-7	TGTGCCAGCAGTGGGGGCCGGTCGGGTGACCGCTACGAGCAGTACTTC	CASSGGRSGDRYEQYF
TRBV11-2	NA	NA	TRBJ2-5	TGTGCCAGCAGCTTAAGGTCAGGGAAAGAGACCCAGTACTTC	CASSLRSGKETQYF
TRBV3-1/TRBV3-2	NA	NA	TRBJ2-2	TGTGCCAGCAGCCAAGATCGAGGGCTCCTATCGAACACCGGGGAGCTGTTTTTT	CASSQDRGLLSNTGELFF
TRBV7-3	NA	NA	TRBJ2-3	TGTGCCAGCAGCCTAGACCCAAGCACAGATACGCAGTATTTT	CASSLDPSTDTQYF
TRBV6-5	NA	NA	TRBJ2-1	TGTGCCAGCAGTTACTCACAGGAGTTAGTGGGCAATGAGCAGTTCTTC	CASSYSQELVGNEQFF
TRBV2	TRBD2	NA	TRBJ2-3	TGTGCCAGCAGCGGGGGACTAGCGGGATACACAGATACGCAGTATTTT	CASSGGLAGYTDTQYF
TRBV6-2/TRBV6-3	TRBD2	NA	TRBJ2-1	TGTGCCAGCAGTTACGGGAGGGCCGGGGATGAGCAGTTCTTC	CASSYGRAGDEQFF
TRBV10-2	NA	NA	TRBJ1-4	TGCGCCAGCCAATCAGGAACAACTAATGAAAAACTGTTTTTT	CASQSGTTNEKLFF
TRBV7-2	TRBD1	NA	TRBJ2-1	TGTGCCAGCGAAACAGGGGACTCCTACAATGAGCAGTTCTTC	CASETGDSYNEQFF
TRBV5-1	NA	NA	TRBJ2-3	TGCGCCAGCAGCTTGTCACAGCCTAGCACAGATACGCAGTATTTT	CASSLSQPSTDTQYF
TRBV7-2	TRBD2	NA	TRBJ2-3	TGTGCCAGCAGCTCCAGACTAGCTCTGGGCACAGATACGCAGTATTTT	CASSSRLALGTDTQYF
TRBV19	NA	NA	TRBJ1-6	TGTGCCAGTAGTGCCCCCGGGACAAGTAATTCACCCCTCCACTTT	CASSAPGTSNSPLHF
TRBV24-1	TRBD1	NA	TRBJ1-5	TGTGCCACCAGTGCAGGACAGGGGGGAGGCAATCAGCCCCAGCATTTT	CATSAGQGGGNQPQHF
TRBV5-1	TRBD2	NA	TRBJ2-1	TGCGCCAGCAGCTTGGGGACTAGCGGGAGCTCCTACAATGAGCAGTTCTTC	CASSLGTSGSSYNEQFF
TRBV10-2	TRBD2	NA	TRBJ2-2	TGCGCCGGCGACCTCGGTCGCGGGTCTCAGCGGGAGGCCGGGGAGCTGTTTTTT	CAGDLGRGSQREAGELFF
TRBV7-9	TRBD1	NA	TRBJ2-1	TGTGCCAGCAGCTTAGTGGACAGGGGGCTCAATGAGCAGTTCTTC	CASSLVDRGLNEQFF
TRBV19	NA	NA	TRBJ1-4	TGTGCCAGTAGTATCACGAGGGCGAGTGAAAAACTGTTTTTT	CASSITRASEKLFF
TRBV19	TRBD1	once	TRBJ2-5	TGTGCCAGTAGTACCCGGGACAGGCAAGAGACCCAGTACTTC	CASSTRDRQETQYF
TRBV7-6	NA	NA	TRBJ2-1	TGTGCCAGCAGCTTCTCCGGGACACTCAATGAGCAGTTCTTC	CASSFSGTLNEQFF
TRBV3-1/TRBV3-2	NA	few	TRBJ2-1	TGTGCCAGCAGCCAAGGGCTAGCGACCTCCTACAATGAGCAGTTCTTC	CASSQGLATSYNEQFF
TRBV24-1	TRBD2	NA	TRBJ2-1	TGTGCCACCAGTGATTTTATGACTAGCGGGGGTTCCTACAATGAGCAGTTCTTC	CATSDFMTSGGSYNEQFF
TRBV5-5	NA	few	TRBJ1-5	TGTGCCAGCAGCTTGGAAGGGAGTAGCAATCAGCCCCAGCATTTT	CASSLEGSSNQPQHF